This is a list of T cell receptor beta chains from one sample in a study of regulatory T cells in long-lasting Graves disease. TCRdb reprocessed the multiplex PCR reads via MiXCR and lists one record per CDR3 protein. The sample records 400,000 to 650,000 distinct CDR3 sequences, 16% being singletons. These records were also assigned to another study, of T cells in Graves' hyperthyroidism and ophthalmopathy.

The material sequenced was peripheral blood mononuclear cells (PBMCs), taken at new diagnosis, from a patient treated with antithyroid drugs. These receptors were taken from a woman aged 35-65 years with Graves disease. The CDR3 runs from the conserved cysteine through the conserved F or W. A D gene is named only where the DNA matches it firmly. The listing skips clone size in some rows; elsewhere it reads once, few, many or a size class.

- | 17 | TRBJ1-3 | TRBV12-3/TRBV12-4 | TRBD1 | CASRLQGGAGFLNTIYF | TGTGCCAGCAGACTTCAAGGGGGCGCAGGTTTTCTGAACACCATATATTTT
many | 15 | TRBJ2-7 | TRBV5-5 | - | CASSSNAGDTYEQYF | TGTGCCAGCAGCTCTAATGCGGGGGACACCTACGAGCAGTACTTC
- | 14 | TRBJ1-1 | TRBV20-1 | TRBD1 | CSASRDSMNTEAFF | TGCAGTGCTAGTCGGGACAGTATGAACACTGAAGCTTTCTTT
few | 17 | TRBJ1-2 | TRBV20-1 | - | CSARPFGTSSLFYGYTF | TGCAGTGCTAGACCCTTTGGGACCTCATCCCTCTTCTATGGCTACACCTTC
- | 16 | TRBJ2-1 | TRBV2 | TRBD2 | CAGNLAGGLTYNEQFF | TGTGCCGGCAATCTAGCGGGGGGGCTTACCTACAATGAGCAGTTCTTC
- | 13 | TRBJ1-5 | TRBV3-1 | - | CASSQKVNQPQHF | TGTGCCAGCAGCCAAAAGGTCAATCAGCCCCAGCATTTT
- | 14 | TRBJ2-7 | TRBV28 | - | CASSYTRGTYEQYF | TGTGCCAGCAGTTATACCAGGGGCACCTACGAGCAGTACTTC
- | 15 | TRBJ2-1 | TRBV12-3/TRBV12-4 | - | CASSKGPGPYNEQFF | TGTGCCAGCAGCAAGGGCCCCGGGCCCTACAATGAGCAGTTCTTC
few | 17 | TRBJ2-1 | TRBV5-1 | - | CASSLDSGAPFDNEQFF | TGCGCCAGCAGCTTGGATTCGGGGGCGCCCTTTGACAATGAGCAGTTCTTC
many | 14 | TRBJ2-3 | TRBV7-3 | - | CASSSAGQSDTQYF | TGTGCCAGCAGCTCAGCCGGACAGTCAGATACGCAGTATTTT
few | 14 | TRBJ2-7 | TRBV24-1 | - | CATSDGTGPYEQYF | TGTGCCACCAGTGATGGAACAGGACCCTACGAGCAGTACTTC
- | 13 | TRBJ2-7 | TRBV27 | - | CASALGGGAEQYF | TGTGCCAGCGCCCTCGGAGGGGGCGCCGAGCAGTACTTC
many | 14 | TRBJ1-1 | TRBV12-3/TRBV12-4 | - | CASSLGPGKTEAFF | TGTGCCAGCAGTTTAGGCCCAGGGAAGACTGAAGCTTTCTTT
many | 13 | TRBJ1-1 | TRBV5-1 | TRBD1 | CASTGGGNTEAFF | TGCGCCAGCACAGGGGGCGGGAACACTGAAGCTTTCTTT
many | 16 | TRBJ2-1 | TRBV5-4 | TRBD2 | CASSRTGTSGGLEQFF | TGTGCCAGCAGCCGAACCGGGACTAGCGGGGGGTTAGAGCAGTTCTTC
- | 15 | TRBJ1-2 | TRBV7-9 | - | CASSLELGGFSGYTF | TGTGCCAGCAGCTTAGAGCTGGGAGGCTTTAGCGGCTACACCTTC
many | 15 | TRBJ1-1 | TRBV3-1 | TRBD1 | CASSYGQGVNTEAFF | TGTGCCAGCAGCTACGGACAGGGGGTGAACACTGAAGCTTTCTTT
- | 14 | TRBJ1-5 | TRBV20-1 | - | CSARGFQGGQPQHF | TGCAGTGCTAGAGGGTTCCAGGGCGGTCAGCCCCAGCATTTT
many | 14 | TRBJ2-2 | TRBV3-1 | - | CASSQGLDSGELFF | TGTGCCAGCAGCCAAGGGCTAGATTCCGGGGAGCTGTTTTTT
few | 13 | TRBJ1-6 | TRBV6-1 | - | CASMAGWYSPLHF | TGTGCCAGCATGGCCGGGTGGTATTCACCCCTCCACTTT
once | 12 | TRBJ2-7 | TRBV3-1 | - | CARSQGSPHKYF | TGTGCCCGCAGCCAAGGGTCCCCACATAAGTACTTC
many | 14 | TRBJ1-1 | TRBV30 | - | CAWSYAGANTEAFF | TGTGCCTGGAGTTACGCAGGGGCTAACACTGAAGCTTTCTTT
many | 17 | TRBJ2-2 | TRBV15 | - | CATSRDPRDANTGELFF | TGTGCCACCAGCAGAGATCCCAGGGATGCGAACACCGGGGAGCTGTTTTTT
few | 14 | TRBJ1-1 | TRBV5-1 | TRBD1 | CASSARTGAGEAFF | TGCGCCAGCAGCGCCAGGACAGGGGCCGGTGAAGCTTTCTTT
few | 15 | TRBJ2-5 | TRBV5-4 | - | CASSSGGDSQETQYF | TGTGCCAGCAGCTCCGGAGGGGATAGTCAAGAGACCCAGTACTTC
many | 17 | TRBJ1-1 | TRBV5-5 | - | CASSYPGAGEGLAEAFF | TGTGCCAGCAGCTACCCGGGGGCAGGGGAGGGTCTCGCTGAAGCTTTCTTT
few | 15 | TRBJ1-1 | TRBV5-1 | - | CASSFLPGFGAEAFF | TGCGCCAGCAGCTTTTTACCGGGGTTTGGGGCTGAAGCTTTCTTT
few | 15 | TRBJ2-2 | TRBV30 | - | CAWSDRVANTGELFF | TGTGCCTGGAGTGATCGAGTCGCGAACACCGGGGAGCTGTTTTTT
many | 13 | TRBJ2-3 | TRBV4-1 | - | CASSVRTADTQYF | TGCGCCAGCAGCGTTCGGACGGCAGATACGCAGTATTTT
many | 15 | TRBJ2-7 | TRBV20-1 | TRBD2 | CSAPGPSGGSGEQYF | TGCAGTGCCCCCGGGCCTAGCGGGGGGTCCGGGGAGCAGTACTTC
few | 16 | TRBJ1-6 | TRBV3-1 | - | CASSLSGTGRNSPLHF | TGTGCCAGCAGCCTCTCGGGGACGGGAAGGAATTCACCCCTCCACTTT
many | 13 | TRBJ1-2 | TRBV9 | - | CASSGVQLYGYTF | TGTGCCAGCAGCGGAGTGCAGTTATATGGCTACACCTTC
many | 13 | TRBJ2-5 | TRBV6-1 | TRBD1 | CASRKTGGETQYF | TGTGCCAGCAGAAAAACAGGGGGCGAGACCCAGTACTTC
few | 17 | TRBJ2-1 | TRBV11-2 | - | CASSLDREFLRVNEQFF | TGTGCCAGCAGCTTAGATCGGGAGTTTCTGCGGGTCAATGAGCAGTTCTTC
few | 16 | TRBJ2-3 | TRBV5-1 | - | CASSLAYPTRTDTQYF | TGCGCCAGCAGCTTGGCCTACCCCACCCGTACAGATACGCAGTATTTT
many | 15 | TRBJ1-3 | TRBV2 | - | CASSLGRNSGNTIYF | TGTGCCAGCAGCCTCGGACGGAACTCTGGAAACACCATATATTTT
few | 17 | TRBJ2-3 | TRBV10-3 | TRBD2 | CAISEIAGGLSTDTQYF | TGTGCCATCAGTGAGATAGCGGGGGGGCTTAGCACAGATACGCAGTATTTT
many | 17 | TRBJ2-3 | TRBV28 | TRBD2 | CASSLRASGGSTDTQYF | TGTGCCAGCAGTTTAAGGGCTAGCGGGGGGAGCACAGATACGCAGTATTTT
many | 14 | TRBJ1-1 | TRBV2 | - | CASPDGAVNTEAFF | TGTGCCAGCCCAGACGGGGCAGTCAACACTGAAGCTTTCTTT
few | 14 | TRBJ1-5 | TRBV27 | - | CASRPLGRIQPQHF | TGTGCCAGCAGACCCCTGGGCCGGATTCAGCCCCAGCATTTT
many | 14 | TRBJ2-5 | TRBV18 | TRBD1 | CASSPDRSKETQYF | TGTGCCAGCTCACCGGACAGGTCCAAAGAGACCCAGTACTTC